The 18 T cell receptor beta chains given below trace back to one sample, sequenced in a study of T cells after yellow fever vaccination. MiXCR, run by TCRdb on the 5' RACE reads, gives a single entry per CDR3 protein. There are a few hundred thousand distinct CDR3 sequences in the sample; 8.7% occur only once, and approximately 18% lies in the top ten. The specimen comprised PBMCs, sampled on the day of the first yellow fever vaccination. These receptors all come from a man aged 18 to 35 who received the YFV17D yellow fever vaccine.

The sample holds a few counts of this clonotype. The chain employs TRBV20-1 and TRBJ2-7; D unresolved. The CDR3 has 13 amino acids. Germline V gene data show CDR1 as DFQATT and CDR2 as SNEGSKA (reference sequence). The CDR3 loop is CRERSDTDYEQYF. In nucleotides, the CDR3 is TGCAGGGAGAGGAGTGACACGGACTACGAGCAGTACTTC.

This clonotype has just a few counts. The gene calls are TRBV14 and TRBJ1-4, with D hard to call. This CDR3 comprises 14 residues. Germline values: CDR1 SGHDN, CDR2 FVKESK. Trimming took 3 bases from V and 6 from J, leaving 11 bases between them. The CDR3 bases are TGTGCCAGCAGCCAGCGGACTCATTATGAAAAACTGTTTTTT. It translates to CASSQRTHYEKLFF.

This clonotype turned up a few times. The chain has TRBV27 and TRBJ2-5; 9 bases match TRBD1. The J segment lost 0 bases and the V segment lost 6 bases, leaving 2 bases of the junction unmatched. This CDR3 contains 14 residues. CDR1 and CDR2 from the germline V gene are MNHEY and SMNVEV (reference sequence). CDR3 in DNA: TGTGCCAGCAGGGGACAGGGCCACCAAGAGACCCAGTACTTC. Translating it yields CASRGQGHQETQYF.

This clonotype showed up many times. This chain links TRBV5-1 with TRBJ2-3; possibly TRBD1 for D (6 bases). Germline V gives CDR1 SGHRS, CDR2 YFSETQ. The CDR3 consists of 13 residues. Trimming took 7 bases from V and 3 from J, leaving 12 bases between them. The CDR3 here is CASHRDQTDTQYF. The CDR3 nucleotides are TGCGCCAGCCACAGGGACCAGACAGATACGCAGTATTTT.

At least ten counts were recorded for this clonotype. The V and J genes are TRBV24-1 and TRBJ2-1; 8 bases are shared with TRBD2. V lost 5 bases, J lost 2 bases, and 4 bases stayed unmatched. The CDR3 has 15 amino acids. Germline V gene sequence: CDR1 KGHDR, CDR2 SFDVKD. The CDR3, as DNA: TGTGCCACCAGTGCCGCGGGGGGTCCCTACAATGAGCAGTTCTTC. Residues: CATSAAGGPYNEQFF.

This clonotype was found once. The V call is TRBV7-2, the J call TRBJ1-6; no clear D. V gave up 1 base and J gave up 9 bases, with 13 bases separating them. Looked up from germline, CDR1 is SGHTA and CDR2 is FQGNSA. The CDR3 totals 15 residues. In DNA, the CDR3 is TGTGCCAGCAGCTTAGAGGCGTCGCGTTTTTCACCCCTCCACTTT. Encoded protein: CASSLEASRFSPLHF.

V is TRBV11-2 and J is TRBJ2-3; no clear D gene. Germline V lookup: CDR1 SGHAT, CDR2 FQNNGV. The CDR3 covers 15 residues. Between the trimmed V and J ends, which lost 5 bases and 2 bases, there was a span of 14 bases. CDR3 bases: TGTGCCAGCAGCCTAGTCGACGGAAACACAGATACGCAGTATTTT. Protein: CASSLVDGNTDTQYF.

This clonotype was detected a few times. The rearrangement uses TRBV6-4 and TRBJ2-3; 8 bases are a match to TRBD1. This CDR3 has 15 residues. Losses at the gene ends were 7 bases for V and 6 bases for J; bases not matched to a gene: 12. CDR1 and CDR2 from the germline V gene are MRHNA and SNTAGT. The chain's CDR3 is CASTHRDRMSDTQYF. Here the CDR3 DNA reads TGTGCCAGCACCCATCGGGACAGGATGTCTGATACGCAGTATTTT.

In its sample, this clonotype was seen a few times. A much larger clone lies one base from this, so it may be a read error. The chain has TRBV9 and TRBJ2-3, with D hard to call. V was trimmed by 2 bases and J by 2 bases, leaving 3 bases between them. Germline CDR1 is SGDLS and CDR2 is YYNGEE. The CDR3 loop spans 12 amino acids. The DNA of the CDR3 is TGTGCCAGCAGCGTTACCACAGATACGCAGTATTTT. This sequence encodes CASSVTTDTQYF.

This clonotype was seen repeatedly, ten times or more. This chain uses TRBV27 with TRBJ2-1; the D gene is possibly TRBD1 (6 bases). V lost 5 bases and J lost 4, with 9 bases in between. CDR1 is MNHEY, CDR2 SMNVEV, per germline (reference sequence). CDR3 length: 13 amino acids. CDR3 loop: CASSRTAYNEQFF. DNA of the CDR3: TGTGCCAGCAGTCGGACAGCTTACAATGAGCAGTTCTTC.

The chain recombines TRBV3-1 with TRBJ2-7, with 7 bases matching TRBD2. This CDR3 is 14 amino acids long. Trimming took 2 bases from V and 7 from J; bases not matched to a gene: 8. In germline, CDR1 is LGHDT, CDR2 YNNKEL (reference sequence). CDR3 residues: CASSQKGSGGEQYV. The DNA of the CDR3 is TGTGCCAGCAGCCAAAAGGGGTCGGGGGGTGAGCAGTACGTC.

This clonotype was picked up many times. This chain joins TRBV6-2 or TRBV6-3 and TRBJ2-4; TRBD1 matches 8 bases. This CDR3 has 15 amino acids. Per germline, CDR1 MNHEY and CDR2 SVGEGT. V shed 6 bases and J 6 bases; nucleotides not matched to a gene: 10. The CDR3 nucleotides read TGTGCCAGCAGATCCGGACAGGGAGAGGGAAACATTCAGTACTTC. This translates into CASRSGQGEGNIQYF.

This clonotype turned up a few times. V is TRBV27 and J is TRBJ1-2; possibly TRBD1 for D (5 bases). The V gene's germline CDR1 is MNHEY and CDR2 SMNVEV (reference sequence). The CDR3 has 13 residues. The germline V and J ends were trimmed by 5 bases and 3 bases, with 10 bases remaining between them. For the CDR3, the DNA is TGTGCCAGCAGTGCCGACAGTGACTATGGCTACACCTTC. Translation gives CASSADSDYGYTF.

The chain uses TRBV10-3 and TRBJ1-2; the D is unclear. The CDR3 totals 17 residues. The V gene lost 0 bases and the J gene lost 6 bases, with 20 bases spanning the gap. Germline assignment: CDR1 ENHRY and CDR2 SYGVKD. The DNA for the CDR3 is TGTGCCATCAGTGAGTCAAGATGGGATCATTCCTATAATGGCTACACCTTC. Residues: CAISESRWDHSYNGYTF.

CDR3 in amino acids: CSARDGGSGANVLTF. DNA for the CDR3: TGCAGTGCTAGAGATGGGGGTTCTGGGGCCAACGTCCTGACTTTC. The chain recombines TRBV20-1 with TRBJ2-6; possibly TRBD1 or TRBD2 for D (5 bases each). This CDR3 has 15 residues. CDR1 and CDR2 (germline): DFQATT, SNEGSKA (reference sequence). Trimming took 0 bases from V and 1 from J, leaving 7 bases between them.

Many counts were recorded for this clonotype. The rearrangement joins TRBV7-2 to TRBJ2-7; D possibly corresponds to TRBD1 (5 bases). The CDR3 contains 16 residues. V gave up 2 bases and J gave up 4 bases, with 18 bases separating them. CDR1 and CDR2 (germline): SGHTA, FQGNSA. The CDR3 nucleotides read TGTGCCAGCAGCTTAAGTATGTCTCTTAGGGGTTACGAGCAGTACTTC. Encoded protein: CASSLSMSLRGYEQYF.

This clonotype was recorded at least ten times. This sequence joins TRBV4-3 and TRBJ1-4; 10 bases fit TRBD1. The ends lost 2 bases at V and 8 bases at J; junction bases unmatched: 11. The CDR3 contains 17 residues. CDR1 and CDR2 from the germline V gene are LGHNA and YSLEER. The CDR3, as DNA: TGCGCCAGCAGCCAATCTCCCCCGGGACAGGGGCCGGAAAAACTGTTTTTT. It translates to CASSQSPPGQGPEKLFF.

This clonotype was seen more than once but under ten times. The rearrangement links TRBV27 to TRBJ2-1; no clear D. Germline CDR1 reads MNHEY; CDR2 reads SMNVEV (reference sequence). The length of the CDR3 is 13 residues. Trimming stripped 2 bases from V and 6 bases from J, with 8 bases between. Here the CDR3 DNA reads TGTGCCAGCAGTTTACGGCAGACCAATGAGCAGTTCTTC. Amino acid sequence: CASSLRQTNEQFF.